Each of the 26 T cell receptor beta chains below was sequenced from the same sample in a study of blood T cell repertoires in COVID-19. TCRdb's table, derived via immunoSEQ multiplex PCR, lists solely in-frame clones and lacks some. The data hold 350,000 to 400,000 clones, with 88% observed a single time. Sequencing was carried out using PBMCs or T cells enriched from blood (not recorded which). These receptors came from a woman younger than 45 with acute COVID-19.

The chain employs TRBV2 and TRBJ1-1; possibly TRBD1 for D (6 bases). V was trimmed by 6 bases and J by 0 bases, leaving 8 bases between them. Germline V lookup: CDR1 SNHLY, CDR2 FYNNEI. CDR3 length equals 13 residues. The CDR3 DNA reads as TGTGCCAGCAGGGACAGTTTGAACACTGAAGCTTTCTTT. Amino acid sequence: CASRDSLNTEAFF.

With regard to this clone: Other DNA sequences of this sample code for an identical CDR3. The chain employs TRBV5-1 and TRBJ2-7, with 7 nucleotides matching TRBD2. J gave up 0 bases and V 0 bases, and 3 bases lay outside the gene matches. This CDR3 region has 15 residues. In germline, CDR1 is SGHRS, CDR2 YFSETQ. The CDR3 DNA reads TGCGCCAGCAGCTTGGCCGGGGGGAGCTCCTACGAGCAGTACTTC. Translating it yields CASSLAGGSSYEQYF.

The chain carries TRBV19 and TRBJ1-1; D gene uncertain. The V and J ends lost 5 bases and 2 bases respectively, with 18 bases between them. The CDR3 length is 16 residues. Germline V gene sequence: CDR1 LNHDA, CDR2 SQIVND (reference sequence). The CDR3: CASSFLGIGLNTEAFF. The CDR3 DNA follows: TGTGCCAGTAGTTTTCTCGGGATCGGCCTAAACACTGAAGCTTTCTTT.

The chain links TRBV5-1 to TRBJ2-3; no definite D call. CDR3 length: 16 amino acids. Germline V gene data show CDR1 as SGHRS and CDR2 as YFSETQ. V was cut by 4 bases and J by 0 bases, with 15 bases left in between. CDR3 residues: CASSGSRVASTDTQYF. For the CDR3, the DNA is TGCGCCAGCAGCGGATCCCGGGTCGCTAGCACAGATACGCAGTATTTT.

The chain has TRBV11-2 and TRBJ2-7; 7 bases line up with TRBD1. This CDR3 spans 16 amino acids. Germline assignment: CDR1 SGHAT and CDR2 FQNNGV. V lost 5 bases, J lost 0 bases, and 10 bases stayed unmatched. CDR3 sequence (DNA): TGTGCCAGCAGCCTACTACAGGGGCCATACTCCTACGAGCAGTACTTC. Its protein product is CASSLLQGPYSYEQYF. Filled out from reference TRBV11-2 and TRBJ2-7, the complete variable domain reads EAGVAQSPRYKIIEKRQSVAFWCNPISGHATLYWYQQILGQGPKLLIQFQNNGVVDDSQLPKDRFSAERLKGVDSTLKIQPAKLEDSAVYLCASSLLQGPYSYEQYFGPGTRLTVT.

In nucleotides, the CDR3 is TGTGCCAGCTCACCCCGGGACAGGGGCCCTAGCCACGGGGAGCTGTTTTTT. It translates to CASSPRDRGPSHGELFF. The V and J genes are TRBV18 and TRBJ2-2; 10 bases fit TRBD1. Losses at the gene ends were 3 bases for V and 7 bases for J; bases not matched to a gene: 11. This CDR3 is built from 17 residues. The germline gives CDR1 KGHSH, CDR2 LQKENI.

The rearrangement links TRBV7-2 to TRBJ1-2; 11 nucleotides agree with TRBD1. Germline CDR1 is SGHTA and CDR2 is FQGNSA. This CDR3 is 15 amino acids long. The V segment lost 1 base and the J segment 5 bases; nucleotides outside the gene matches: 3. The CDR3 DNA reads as TGTGCCAGCAGCTTAGGGACAGGGGGCAGGTATGGCTACACCTTC. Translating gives CASSLGTGGRYGYTF.

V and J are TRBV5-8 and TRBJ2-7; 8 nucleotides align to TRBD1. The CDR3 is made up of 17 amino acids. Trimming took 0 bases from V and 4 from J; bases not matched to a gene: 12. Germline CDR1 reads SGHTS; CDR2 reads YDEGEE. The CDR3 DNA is TGTGCCAGCAGCTTGGGGACAGGGACATATTTCGGGTACGAGCAGTACTTC. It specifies CASSLGTGTYFGYEQYF.

The CDR3 spells CASSLATAGAYEQYF. The CDR3 nucleotides are TGTGCCAGCAGCTTAGCTACAGCAGGGGCATACGAGCAGTACTTC. The chain carries TRBV7-2 and TRBJ2-7; TRBD1 might be the D (6 bases). Germline lookup yields CDR1 SGHTA and CDR2 FQGNSA. Trimming removed 0 bases from V and 4 bases from J, with 13 bases in between. The CDR3 sequence is 15 residues long.

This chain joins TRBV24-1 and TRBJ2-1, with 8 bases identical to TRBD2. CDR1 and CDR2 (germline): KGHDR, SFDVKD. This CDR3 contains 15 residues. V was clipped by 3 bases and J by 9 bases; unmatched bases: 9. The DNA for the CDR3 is TGTGCCACCAGTGATCCTCACGGGGGGGTGGGTGAGCAGTTCTTC. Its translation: CATSDPHGGVGEQFF.

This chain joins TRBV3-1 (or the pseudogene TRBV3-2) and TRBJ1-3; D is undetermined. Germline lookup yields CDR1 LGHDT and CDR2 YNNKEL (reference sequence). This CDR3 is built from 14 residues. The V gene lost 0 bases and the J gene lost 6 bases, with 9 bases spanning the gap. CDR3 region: CASSQDTVANTIYF. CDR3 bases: TGTGCCAGCAGCCAAGACACGGTTGCAAACACCATATATTTT.

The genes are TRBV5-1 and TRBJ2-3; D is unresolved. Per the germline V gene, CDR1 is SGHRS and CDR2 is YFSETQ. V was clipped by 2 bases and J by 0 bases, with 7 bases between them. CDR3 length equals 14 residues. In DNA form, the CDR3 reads TGCGCCAGCAGCTTTTTGACTAGCACAGATACGCAGTATTTT. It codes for CASSFLTSTDTQYF.

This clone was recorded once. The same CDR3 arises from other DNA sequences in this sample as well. The CDR3 bases are TGTGCCAGCAGCAGGGGGATGAACACTGAAGCTTTCTTT. It specifies CASSRGMNTEAFF. The chain has TRBV11-3 and TRBJ1-1; D perhaps matches TRBD1 (6 bases). The length of the CDR3 is 13 residues. V lost 5 bases and J lost 0, with 7 bases in between. The germline CDR1 and CDR2 sequences are SGHNT and YENEEA. The variable domain in full, completed from reference TRBV11-3 and TRBJ1-1, reads EAGVVQSPRYKIIEKKQPVAFWCNPISGHNTLYWYLQNLGQGPELLIRYENEEAVDDSQLPKDRFSAERLKGVDSTLKIQPAELGDSAVYLCASSRGMNTEAFFGQGTRLTVV.

CDR3 sequence reads: CASSLGPGQGANEQFF. As DNA, the CDR3 is TGTGCCAGCAGCTTGGGTCCGGGACAGGGGGCCAATGAGCAGTTCTTC. This sequence joins TRBV5-4 and TRBJ2-1, with 12 bases that match TRBD1. Germline V gene lookup returns CDR1 SGHNT and CDR2 YYREEE (reference sequence). V gave up 0 bases and J gave up 6 bases; unmatched junction bases: 4. CDR3 length equals 16 residues.

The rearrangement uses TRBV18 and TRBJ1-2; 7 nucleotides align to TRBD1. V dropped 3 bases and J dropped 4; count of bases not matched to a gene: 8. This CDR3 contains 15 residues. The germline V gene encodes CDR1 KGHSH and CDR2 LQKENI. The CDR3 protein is CASSPGTVLGYGYTF. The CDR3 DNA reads TGTGCCAGCTCACCTGGGACAGTTCTTGGCTATGGCTACACCTTC.

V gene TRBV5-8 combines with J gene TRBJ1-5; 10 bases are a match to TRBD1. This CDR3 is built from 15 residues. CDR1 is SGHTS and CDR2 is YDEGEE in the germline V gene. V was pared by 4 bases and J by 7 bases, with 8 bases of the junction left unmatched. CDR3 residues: CASSRDRGVRQPQHF. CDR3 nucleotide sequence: TGTGCCAGCAGCAGGGACAGGGGTGTGAGACAGCCCCAGCATTTT.

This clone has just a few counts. As DNA, the CDR3 is TGTGCCAGCAGCCAAGGGCAGGGTCTTTGGTACACTGAAGCTTTCTTT. It codes for CASSQGQGLWYTEAFF. The chain recombines TRBV3-1 (or the pseudogene TRBV3-2) with TRBJ1-1; maybe TRBD1 (5 bases). CDR1 LGHDT and CDR2 YNNKEL come from the germline V gene (reference sequence). This CDR3 contains 16 residues. Trimming cost V 1 base and J 3 bases, with 15 bases left between them.

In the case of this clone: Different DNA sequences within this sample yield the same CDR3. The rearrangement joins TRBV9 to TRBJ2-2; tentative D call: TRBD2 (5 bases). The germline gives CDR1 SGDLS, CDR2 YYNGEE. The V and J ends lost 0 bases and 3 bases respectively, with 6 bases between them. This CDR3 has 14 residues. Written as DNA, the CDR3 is TGTGCCAGCAGCGTAGCCGGGGACACCGGGGAGCTGTTTTTT. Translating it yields CASSVAGDTGELFF.

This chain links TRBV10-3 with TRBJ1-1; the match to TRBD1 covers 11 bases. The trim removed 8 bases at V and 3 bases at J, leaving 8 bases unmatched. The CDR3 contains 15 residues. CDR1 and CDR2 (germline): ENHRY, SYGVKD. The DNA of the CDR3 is TGTGCCATCTCCCGGACGGACAGGGGGCACACTGAAGCTTTCTTT. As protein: CAISRTDRGHTEAFF.

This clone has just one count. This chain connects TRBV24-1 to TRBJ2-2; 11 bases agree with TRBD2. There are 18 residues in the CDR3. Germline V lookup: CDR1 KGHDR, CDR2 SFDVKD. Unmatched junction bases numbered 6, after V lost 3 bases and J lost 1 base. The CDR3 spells CATSDPGLAGLNTGELFF. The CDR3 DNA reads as TGTGCCACCAGTGATCCCGGACTAGCGGGTTTGAACACCGGGGAGCTGTTTTTT.

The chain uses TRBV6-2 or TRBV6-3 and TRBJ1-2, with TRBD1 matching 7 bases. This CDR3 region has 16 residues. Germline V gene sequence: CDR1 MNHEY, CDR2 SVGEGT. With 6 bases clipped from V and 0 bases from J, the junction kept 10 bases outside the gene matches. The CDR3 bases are TGTGCCAGCAGCATAACAGAGACAGGGACTAACTATGGCTACACCTTC. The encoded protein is CASSITETGTNYGYTF.

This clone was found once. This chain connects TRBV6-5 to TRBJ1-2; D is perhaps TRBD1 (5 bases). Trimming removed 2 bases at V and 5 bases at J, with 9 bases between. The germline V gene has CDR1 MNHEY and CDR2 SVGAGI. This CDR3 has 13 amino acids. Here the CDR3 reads CASSYSGTYGYTF. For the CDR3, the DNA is TGTGCCAGCAGTTACAGCGGGACGTATGGCTACACCTTC.

The CDR3 spells CASSLGVSGGAGDTQYF. The CDR3, as DNA: TGCGCCAGCAGCCTTGGTGTGAGCGGGGGGGCGGGAGATACGCAGTATTTT. The rearrangement uses TRBV5-1 and TRBJ2-3; the match to TRBD2 covers 10 bases. The V segment lost 4 bases and the J segment 5 bases; nucleotides outside the gene matches: 13. The CDR3 spans 17 residues. Looked up from germline, CDR1 is SGHRS and CDR2 is YFSETQ.

This chain's CDR3 is CASSDSRGSNQPQHF. The DNA for the CDR3 is TGTGCCAGCAGTGACTCTAGGGGAAGCAATCAGCCCCAGCATTTT. The V and J genes are TRBV2 and TRBJ1-5; D perhaps matches TRBD1 (5 bases). The germline CDR1 and CDR2 sequences are SNHLY and FYNNEI. Trimming cost V 3 bases and J 1 base, with 10 bases left between them. The CDR3 length is 15 residues.

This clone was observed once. The CDR3 DNA reads as TGTGCCACCAGTGATACAGGACATAATTCACCCCTCCACTTT. Its translation is CATSDTGHNSPLHF. This chain links TRBV24-1 with TRBJ1-6; D possibly corresponds to TRBD1 (5 bases). CDR3 length: 14 residues. CDR1 is KGHDR, CDR2 SFDVKD, per germline. Trimming left V 3 bases short and J 5 bases short, with 7 bases between.

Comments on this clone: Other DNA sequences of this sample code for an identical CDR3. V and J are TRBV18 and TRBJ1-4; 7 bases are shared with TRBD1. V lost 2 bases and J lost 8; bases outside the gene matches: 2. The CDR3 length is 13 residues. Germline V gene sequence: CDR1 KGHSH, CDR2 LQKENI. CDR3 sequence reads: CASSPDREEKLFF. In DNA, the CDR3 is TGTGCCAGCTCACCAGACAGGGAGGAAAAACTGTTTTTT.